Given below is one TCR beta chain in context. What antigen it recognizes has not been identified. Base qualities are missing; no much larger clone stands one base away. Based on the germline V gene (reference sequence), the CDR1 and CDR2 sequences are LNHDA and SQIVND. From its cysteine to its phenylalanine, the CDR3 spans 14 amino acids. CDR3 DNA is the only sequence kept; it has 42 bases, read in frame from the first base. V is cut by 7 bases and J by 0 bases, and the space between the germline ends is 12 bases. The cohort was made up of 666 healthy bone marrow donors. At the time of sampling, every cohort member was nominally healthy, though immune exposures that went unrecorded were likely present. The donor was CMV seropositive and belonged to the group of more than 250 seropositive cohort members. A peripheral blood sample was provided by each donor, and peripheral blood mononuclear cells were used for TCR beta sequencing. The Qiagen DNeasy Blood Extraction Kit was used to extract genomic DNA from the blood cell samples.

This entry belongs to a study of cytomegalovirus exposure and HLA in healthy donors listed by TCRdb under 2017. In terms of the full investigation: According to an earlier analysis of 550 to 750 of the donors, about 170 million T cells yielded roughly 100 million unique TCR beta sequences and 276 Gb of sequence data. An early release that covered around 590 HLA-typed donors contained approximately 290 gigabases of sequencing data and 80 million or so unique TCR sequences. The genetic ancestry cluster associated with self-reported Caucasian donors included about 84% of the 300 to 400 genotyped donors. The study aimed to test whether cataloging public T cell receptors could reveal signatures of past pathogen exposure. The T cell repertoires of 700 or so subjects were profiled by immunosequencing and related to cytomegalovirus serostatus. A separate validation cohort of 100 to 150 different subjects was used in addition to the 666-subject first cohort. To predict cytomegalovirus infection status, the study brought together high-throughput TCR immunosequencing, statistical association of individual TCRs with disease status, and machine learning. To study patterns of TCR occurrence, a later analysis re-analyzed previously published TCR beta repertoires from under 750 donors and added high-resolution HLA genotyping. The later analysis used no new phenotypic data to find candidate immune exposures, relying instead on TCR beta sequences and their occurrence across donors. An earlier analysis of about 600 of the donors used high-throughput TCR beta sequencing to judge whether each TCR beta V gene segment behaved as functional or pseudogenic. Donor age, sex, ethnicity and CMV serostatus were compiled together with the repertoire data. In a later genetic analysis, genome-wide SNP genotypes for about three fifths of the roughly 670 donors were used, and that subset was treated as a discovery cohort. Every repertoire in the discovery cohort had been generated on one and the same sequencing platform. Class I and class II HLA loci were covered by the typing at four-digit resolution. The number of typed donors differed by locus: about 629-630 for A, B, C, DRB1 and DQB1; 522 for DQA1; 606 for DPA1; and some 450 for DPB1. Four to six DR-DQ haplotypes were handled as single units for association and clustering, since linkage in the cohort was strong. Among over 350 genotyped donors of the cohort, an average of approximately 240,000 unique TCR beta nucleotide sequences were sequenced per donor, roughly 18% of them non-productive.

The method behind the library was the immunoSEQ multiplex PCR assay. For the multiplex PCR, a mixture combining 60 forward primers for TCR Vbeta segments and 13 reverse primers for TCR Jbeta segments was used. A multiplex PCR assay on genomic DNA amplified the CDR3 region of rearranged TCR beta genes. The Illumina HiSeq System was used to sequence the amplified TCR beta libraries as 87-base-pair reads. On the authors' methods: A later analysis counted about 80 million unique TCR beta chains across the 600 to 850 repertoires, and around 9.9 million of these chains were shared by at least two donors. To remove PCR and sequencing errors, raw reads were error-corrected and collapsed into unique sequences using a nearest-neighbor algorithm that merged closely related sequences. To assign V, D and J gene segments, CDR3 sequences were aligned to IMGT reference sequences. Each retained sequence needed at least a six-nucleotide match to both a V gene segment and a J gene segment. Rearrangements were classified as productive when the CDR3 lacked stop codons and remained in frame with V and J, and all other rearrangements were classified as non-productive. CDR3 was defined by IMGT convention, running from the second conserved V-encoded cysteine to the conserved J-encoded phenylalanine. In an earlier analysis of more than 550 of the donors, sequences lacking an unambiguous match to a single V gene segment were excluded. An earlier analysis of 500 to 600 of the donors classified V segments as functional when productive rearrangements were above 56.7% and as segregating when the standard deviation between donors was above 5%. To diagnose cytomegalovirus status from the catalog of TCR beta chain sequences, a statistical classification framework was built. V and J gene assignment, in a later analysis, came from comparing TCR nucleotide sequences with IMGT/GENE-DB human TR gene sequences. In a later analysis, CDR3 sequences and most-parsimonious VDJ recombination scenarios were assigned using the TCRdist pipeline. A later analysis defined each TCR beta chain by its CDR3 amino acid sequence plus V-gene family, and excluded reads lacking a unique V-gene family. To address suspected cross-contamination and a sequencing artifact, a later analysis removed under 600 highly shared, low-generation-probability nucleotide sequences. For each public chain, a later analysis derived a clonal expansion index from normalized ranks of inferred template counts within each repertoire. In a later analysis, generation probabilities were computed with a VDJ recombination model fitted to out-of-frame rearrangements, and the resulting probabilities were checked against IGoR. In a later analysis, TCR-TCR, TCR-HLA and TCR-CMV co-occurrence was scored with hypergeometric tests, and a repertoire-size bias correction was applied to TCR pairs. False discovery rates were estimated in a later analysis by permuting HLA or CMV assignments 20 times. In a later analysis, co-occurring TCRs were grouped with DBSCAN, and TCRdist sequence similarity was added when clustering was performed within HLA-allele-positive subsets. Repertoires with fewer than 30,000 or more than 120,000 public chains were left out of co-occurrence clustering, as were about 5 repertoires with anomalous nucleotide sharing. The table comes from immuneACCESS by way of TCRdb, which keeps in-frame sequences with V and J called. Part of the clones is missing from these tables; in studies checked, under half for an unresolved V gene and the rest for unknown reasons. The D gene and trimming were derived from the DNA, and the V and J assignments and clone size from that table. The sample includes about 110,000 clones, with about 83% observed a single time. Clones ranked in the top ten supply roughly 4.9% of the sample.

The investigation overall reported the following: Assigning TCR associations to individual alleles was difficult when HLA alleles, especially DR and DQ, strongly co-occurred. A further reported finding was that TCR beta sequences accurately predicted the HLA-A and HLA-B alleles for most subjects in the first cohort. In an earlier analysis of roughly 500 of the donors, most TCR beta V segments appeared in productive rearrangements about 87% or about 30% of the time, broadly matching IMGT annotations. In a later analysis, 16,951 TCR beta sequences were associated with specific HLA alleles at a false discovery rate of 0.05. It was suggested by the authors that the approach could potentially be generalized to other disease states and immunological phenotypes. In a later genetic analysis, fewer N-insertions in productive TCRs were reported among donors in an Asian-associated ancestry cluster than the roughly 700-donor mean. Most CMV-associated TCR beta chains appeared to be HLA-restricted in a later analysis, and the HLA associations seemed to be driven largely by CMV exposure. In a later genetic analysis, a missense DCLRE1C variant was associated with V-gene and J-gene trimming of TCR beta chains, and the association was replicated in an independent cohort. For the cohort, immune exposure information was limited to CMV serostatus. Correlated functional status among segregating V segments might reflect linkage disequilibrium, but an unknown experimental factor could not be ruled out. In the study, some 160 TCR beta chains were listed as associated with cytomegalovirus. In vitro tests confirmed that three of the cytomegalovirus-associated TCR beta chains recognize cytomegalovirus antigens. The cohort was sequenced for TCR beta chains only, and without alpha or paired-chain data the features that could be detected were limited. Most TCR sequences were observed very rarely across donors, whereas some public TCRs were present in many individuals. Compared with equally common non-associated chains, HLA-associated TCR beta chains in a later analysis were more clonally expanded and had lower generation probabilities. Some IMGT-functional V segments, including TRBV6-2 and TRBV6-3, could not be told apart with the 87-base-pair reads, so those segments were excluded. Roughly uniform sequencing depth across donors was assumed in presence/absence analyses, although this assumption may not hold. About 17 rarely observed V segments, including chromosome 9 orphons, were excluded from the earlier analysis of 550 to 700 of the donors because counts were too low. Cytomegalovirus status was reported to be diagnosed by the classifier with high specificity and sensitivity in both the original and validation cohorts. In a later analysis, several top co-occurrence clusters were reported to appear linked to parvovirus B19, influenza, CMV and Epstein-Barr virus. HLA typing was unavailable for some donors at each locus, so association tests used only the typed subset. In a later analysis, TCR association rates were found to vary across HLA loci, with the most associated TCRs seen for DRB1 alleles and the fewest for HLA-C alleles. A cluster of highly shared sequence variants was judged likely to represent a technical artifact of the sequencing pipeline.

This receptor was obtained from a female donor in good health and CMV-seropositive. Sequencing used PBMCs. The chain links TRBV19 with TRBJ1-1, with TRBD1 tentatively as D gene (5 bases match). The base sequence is TGTGCCAGTAACAGGCTAGGGCTGAACACTGAAGCTTTCTTT. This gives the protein CASNRLGLNTEAFF.